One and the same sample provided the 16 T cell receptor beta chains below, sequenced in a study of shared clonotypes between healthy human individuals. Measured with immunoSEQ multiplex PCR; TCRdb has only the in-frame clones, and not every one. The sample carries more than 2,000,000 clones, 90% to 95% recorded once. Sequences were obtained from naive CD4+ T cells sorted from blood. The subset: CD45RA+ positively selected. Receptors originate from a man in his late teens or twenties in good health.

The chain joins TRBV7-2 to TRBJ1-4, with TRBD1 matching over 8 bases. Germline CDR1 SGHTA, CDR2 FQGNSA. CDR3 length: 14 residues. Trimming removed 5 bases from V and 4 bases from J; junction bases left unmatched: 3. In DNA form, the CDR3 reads TGTGCCAGCAGCCAGGGGGCCTATAATGAAAAACTGTTTTTT. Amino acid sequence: CASSQGAYNEKLFF.

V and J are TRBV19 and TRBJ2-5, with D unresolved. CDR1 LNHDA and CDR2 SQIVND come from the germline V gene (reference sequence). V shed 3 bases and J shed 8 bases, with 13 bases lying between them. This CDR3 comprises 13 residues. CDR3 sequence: CASSMEPHDTQYF. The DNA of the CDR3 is TGTGCCAGTAGTATGGAACCCCACGACACCCAGTACTTC.

The chain's CDR3 is CASSLVAGGQPGELFF. Written as DNA, the CDR3 is TGTGCCAGCAGCTTAGTGGCGGGGGGCCAACCCGGGGAGCTGTTTTTT. The chain combines TRBV7-9 with TRBJ2-2; TRBD2 aligns across 8 bases. The ends lost 1 base at V and 6 bases at J; junction bases unmatched: 7. Germline V lookup: CDR1 SEHNR, CDR2 FQNEAQ (reference sequence). CDR3 length equals 16 residues.

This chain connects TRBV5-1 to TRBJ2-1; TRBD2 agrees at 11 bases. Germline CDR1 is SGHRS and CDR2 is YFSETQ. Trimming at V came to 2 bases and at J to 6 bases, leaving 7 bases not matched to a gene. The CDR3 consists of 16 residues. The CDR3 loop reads CASSLPGTSGANEQFF. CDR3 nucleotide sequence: TGCGCCAGCAGCTTACCCGGGACTAGCGGAGCCAATGAGCAGTTCTTC.

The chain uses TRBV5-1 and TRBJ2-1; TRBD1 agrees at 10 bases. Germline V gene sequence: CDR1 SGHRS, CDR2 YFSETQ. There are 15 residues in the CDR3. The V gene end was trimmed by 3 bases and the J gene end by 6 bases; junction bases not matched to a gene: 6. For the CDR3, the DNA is TGCGCCAGCAGCTCCGGGACAGGGGTTGGCAATGAGCAGTTCTTC. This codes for CASSSGTGVGNEQFF.

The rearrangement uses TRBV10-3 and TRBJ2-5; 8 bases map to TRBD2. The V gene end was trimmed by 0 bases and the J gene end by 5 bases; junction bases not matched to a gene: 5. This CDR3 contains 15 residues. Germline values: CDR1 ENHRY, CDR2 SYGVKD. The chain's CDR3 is CAISESAAGAETQYF. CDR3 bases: TGTGCCATCAGTGAGTCTGCAGCGGGAGCCGAGACCCAGTACTTC.

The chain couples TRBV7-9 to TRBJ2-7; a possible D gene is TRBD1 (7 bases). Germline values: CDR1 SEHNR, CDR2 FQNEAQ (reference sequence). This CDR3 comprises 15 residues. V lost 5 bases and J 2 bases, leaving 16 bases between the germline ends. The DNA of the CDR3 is TGTGCCAGCAGCGAGGAGGGGGCGCTTACCTACGAGCAGTACTTC. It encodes CASSEEGALTYEQYF.

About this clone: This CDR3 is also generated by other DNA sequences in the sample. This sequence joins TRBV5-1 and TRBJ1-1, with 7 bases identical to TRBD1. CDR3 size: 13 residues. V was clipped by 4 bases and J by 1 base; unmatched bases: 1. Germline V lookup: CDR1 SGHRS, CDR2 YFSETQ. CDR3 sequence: CASSPGGNTEAFF. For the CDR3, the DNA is TGCGCCAGCAGCCCAGGGGGGAACACTGAAGCTTTCTTT.

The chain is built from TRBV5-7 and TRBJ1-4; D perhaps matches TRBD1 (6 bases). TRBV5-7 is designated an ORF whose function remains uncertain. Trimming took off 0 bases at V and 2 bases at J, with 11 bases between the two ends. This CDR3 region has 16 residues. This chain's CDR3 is CASSLDRELTNEKLFF. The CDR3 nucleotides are TGTGCCAGCAGCTTGGACAGGGAATTGACTAATGAAAAACTGTTTTTT.

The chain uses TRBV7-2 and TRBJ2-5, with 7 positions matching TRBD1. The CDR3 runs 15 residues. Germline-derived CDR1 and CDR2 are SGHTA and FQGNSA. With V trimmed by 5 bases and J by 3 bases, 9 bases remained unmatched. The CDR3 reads CASSRGQSREETQYF. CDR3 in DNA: TGTGCCAGCAGCAGGGGACAGAGCCGGGAAGAGACCCAGTACTTC.

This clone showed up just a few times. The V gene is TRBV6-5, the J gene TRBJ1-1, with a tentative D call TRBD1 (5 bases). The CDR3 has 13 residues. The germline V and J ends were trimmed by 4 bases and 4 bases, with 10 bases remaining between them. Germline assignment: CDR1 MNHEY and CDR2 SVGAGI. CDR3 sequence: CASSFRVGTEAFF. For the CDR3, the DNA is TGTGCCAGCAGTTTCAGGGTGGGCACTGAAGCTTTCTTT.

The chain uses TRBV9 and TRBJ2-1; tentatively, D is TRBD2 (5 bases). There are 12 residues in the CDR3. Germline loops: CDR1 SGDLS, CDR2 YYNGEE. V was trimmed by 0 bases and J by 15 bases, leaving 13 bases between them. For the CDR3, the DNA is TGTGCCAGCAGCGTAGGAGGGCAGTCGCTGTTCTTC. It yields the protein CASSVGGQSLFF.

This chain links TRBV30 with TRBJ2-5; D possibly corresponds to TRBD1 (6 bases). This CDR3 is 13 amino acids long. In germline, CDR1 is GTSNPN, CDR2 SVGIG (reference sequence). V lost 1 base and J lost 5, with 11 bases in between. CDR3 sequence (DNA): TGTGCCTGGAGTGAACAGGGATTGGAGACCCAGTACTTC. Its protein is CAWSEQGLETQYF.

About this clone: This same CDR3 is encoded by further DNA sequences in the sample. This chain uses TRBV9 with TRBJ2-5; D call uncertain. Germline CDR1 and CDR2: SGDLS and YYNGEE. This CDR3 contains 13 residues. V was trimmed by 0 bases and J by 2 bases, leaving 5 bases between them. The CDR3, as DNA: TGTGCCAGCAGCGTAGGACGTCAAGAGACCCAGTACTTC. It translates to CASSVGRQETQYF.

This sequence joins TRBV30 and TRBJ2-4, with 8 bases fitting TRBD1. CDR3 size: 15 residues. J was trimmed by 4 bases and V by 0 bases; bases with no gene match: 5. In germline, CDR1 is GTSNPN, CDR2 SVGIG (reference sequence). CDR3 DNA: TGTGCCTGGAGTGTACCCTGGACAGGGAAAAACATTCAGTACTTC. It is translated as CAWSVPWTGKNIQYF. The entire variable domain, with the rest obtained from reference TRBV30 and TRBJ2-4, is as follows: SQTIHQWPATLVQPVGSPLSLECTVEGTSNPNLYWYRQAAGRGLQLLFYSVGIGQISSEVPQNLSASRPQDRQFILSSKKLLLSDSGFYLCAWSVPWTGKNIQYFGAGTRLSVL.

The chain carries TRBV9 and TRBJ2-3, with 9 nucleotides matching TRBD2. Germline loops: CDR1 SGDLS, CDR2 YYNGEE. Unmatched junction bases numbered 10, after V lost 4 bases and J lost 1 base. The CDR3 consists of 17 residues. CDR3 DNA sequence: TGTGCCAGCAGCCCCCCAGGGGCGGGAGGGGGCACAGATACGCAGTATTTT. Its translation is CASSPPGAGGGTDTQYF.